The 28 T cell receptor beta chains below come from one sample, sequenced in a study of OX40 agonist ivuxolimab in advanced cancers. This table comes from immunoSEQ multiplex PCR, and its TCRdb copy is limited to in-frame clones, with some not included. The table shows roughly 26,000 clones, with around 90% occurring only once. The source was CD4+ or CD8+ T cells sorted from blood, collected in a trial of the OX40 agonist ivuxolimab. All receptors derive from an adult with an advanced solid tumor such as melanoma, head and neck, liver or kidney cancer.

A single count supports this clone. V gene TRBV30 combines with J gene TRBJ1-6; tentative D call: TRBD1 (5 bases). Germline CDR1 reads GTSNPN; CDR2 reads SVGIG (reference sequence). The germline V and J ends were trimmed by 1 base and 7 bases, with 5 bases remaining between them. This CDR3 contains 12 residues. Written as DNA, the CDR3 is TGTGCCTGGAGTGAGGGGAATTCACCCCTCCACTTT. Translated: CAWSEGNSPLHF.

CDR3 protein: CASSQGTGRNYYEQYF. The CDR3 DNA reads TGTGCCAGCAGCCAAGGAACAGGAAGGAACTACTACGAGCAGTACTTC. V is TRBV14 and J is TRBJ2-7, with a tentative D call TRBD1 (5 bases). CDR1 and CDR2 from the germline V gene are SGHDN and FVKESK. CDR3 size: 16 residues. The V end was cut by 1 base, the J end by 3 bases, with 16 bases between.

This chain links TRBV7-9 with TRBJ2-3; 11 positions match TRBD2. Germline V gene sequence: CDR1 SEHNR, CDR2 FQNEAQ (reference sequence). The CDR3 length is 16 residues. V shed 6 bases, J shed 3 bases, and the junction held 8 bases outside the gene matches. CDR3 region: CASSSPTSGVTDTQYF. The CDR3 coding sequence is TGTGCCAGCAGTTCTCCGACTAGCGGGGTAACAGATACGCAGTATTTT.

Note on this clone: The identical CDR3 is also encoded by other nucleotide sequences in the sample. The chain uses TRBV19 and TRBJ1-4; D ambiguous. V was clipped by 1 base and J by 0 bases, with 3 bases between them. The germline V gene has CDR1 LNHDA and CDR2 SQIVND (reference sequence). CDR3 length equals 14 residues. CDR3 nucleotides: TGTGCCAGTAGTATAGCTGCAACTAATGAAAAACTGTTTTTT. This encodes CASSIAATNEKLFF.

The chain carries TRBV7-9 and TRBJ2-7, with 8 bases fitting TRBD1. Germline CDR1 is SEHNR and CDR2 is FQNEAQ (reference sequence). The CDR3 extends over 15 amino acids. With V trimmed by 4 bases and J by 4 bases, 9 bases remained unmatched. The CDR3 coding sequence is TGTGCCAGCAGCTCTCAAATGACAGGGGATTACGAGCAGTACTTC. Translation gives CASSSQMTGDYEQYF.

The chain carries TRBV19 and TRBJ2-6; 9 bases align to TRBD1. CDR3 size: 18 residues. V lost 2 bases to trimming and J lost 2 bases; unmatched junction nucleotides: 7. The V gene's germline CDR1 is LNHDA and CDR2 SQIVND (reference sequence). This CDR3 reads CASSITWTGVAGANVLTF. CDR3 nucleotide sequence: TGTGCCAGTAGTATAACTTGGACAGGGGTCGCTGGGGCCAACGTCCTGACTTTC.

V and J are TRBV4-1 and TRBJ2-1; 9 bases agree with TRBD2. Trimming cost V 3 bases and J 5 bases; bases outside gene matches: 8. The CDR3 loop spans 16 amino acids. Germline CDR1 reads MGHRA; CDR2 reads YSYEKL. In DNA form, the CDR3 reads TGCGCCAGCAGCCACCGCCCTGGCGGGGGGGACAATGAGCAGTTCTTC. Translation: CASSHRPGGGDNEQFF.

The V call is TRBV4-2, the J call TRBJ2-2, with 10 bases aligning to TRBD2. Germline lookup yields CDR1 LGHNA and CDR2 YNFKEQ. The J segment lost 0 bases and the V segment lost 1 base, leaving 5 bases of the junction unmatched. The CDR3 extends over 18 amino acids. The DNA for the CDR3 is TGTGCCAGCAGCCAAGGGCTAGCGGGAGTGGCGAACACCGGGGAGCTGTTTTTT. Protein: CASSQGLAGVANTGELFF.

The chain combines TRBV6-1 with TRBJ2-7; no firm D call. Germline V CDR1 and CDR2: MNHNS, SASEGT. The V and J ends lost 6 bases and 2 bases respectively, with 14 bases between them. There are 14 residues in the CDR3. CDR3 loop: CASRGSDGTYEQYF. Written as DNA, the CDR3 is TGTGCCAGCAGGGGGTCCGATGGTACCTACGAGCAGTACTTC.

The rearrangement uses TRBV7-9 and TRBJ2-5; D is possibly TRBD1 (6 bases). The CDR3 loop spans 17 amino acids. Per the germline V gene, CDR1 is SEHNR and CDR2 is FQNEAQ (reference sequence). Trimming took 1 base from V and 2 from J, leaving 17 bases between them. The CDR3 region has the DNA TGTGCCAGCAGCTTAGGCACAGGGATTGGGTTTCAAGAGACCCAGTACTTC. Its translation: CASSLGTGIGFQETQYF. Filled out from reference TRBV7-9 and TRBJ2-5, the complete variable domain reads DTGVSQNPRHKITKRGQNVTFRCDPISEHNRLYWYRQTLGQGPEFLTYFQNEAQLEKSRLLSDRFSAERPKGSFSTLEIQRTEQGDSAMYLCASSLGTGIGFQETQYFGPGTRLLVL.

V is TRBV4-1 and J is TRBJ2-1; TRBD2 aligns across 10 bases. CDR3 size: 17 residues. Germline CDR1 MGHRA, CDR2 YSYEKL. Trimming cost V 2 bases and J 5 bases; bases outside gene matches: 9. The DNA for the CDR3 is TGCGCCAGCAGCCAAATGCCCCTAGCGGGGGTAAACAATGAGCAGTTCTTC. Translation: CASSQMPLAGVNNEQFF.

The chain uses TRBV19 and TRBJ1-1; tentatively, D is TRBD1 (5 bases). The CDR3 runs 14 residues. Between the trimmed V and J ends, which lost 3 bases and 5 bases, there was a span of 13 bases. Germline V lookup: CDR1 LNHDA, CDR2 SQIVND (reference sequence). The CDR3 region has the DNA TGTGCCAGTAGTATGTTCCAGGGTGGGACTGAAGCTTTCTTT. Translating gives CASSMFQGGTEAFF.

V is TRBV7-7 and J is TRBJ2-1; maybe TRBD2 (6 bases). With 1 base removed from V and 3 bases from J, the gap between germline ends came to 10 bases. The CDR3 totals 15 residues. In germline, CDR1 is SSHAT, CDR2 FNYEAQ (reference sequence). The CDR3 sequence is CASSLELAHYNEQFF. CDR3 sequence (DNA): TGTGCCAGCAGCTTAGAACTAGCCCACTACAATGAGCAGTTCTTC.

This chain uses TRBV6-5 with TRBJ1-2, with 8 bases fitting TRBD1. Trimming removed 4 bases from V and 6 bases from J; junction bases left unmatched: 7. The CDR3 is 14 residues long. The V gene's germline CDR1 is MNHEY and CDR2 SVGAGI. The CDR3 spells CASSSQGGKDGYTF. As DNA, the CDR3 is TGTGCCAGCAGTTCACAGGGGGGTAAAGATGGCTACACCTTC.

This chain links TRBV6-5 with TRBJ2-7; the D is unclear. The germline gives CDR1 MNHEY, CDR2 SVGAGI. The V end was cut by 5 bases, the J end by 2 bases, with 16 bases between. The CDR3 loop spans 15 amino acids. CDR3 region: CASSQGSTPTYEQYF. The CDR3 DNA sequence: TGTGCCAGCAGTCAAGGGTCCACCCCCACCTACGAGCAGTACTTC.

The CDR3 region has the DNA TGCAGCGCTCGACAGGATCGGGACTATGGCTACACCTTC. Encoded protein: CSARQDRDYGYTF. The chain has TRBV29-1 and TRBJ1-2, with D possibly matching TRBD1 (6 bases). The germline V gene encodes CDR1 SQVTM and CDR2 ANQGSEA. V dropped 7 bases and J dropped 3 bases, with 15 bases sitting between them. The CDR3 consists of 13 residues.

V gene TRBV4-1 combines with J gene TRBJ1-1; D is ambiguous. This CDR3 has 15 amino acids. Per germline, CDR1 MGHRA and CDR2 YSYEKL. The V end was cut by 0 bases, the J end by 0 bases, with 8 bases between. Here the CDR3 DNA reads TGCGCCAGCAGCCAAGAAGACGCACTGAACACTGAAGCTTTCTTT. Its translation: CASSQEDALNTEAFF.

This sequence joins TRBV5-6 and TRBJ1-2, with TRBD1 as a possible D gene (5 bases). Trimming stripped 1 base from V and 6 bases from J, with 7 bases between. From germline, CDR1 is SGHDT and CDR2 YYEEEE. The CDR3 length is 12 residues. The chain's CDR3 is CASSLMGDGYTF. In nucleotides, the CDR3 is TGTGCCAGCAGCTTGATGGGGGATGGCTACACCTTC. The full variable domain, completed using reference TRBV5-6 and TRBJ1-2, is DAGVTQSPTHLIKTRGQQVTLRCSPKSGHDTVSWYQQALGQGPQFIFQYYEEEERQRGNFPDRFSGHQFPNYSSELNVNALLLGDSALYLCASSLMGDGYTFGSGTRLTVV.

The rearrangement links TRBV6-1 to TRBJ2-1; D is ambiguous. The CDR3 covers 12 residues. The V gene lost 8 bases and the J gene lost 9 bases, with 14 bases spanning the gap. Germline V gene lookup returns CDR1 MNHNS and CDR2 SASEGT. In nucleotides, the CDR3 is TGTGCCAGCTCCTCCCCCTGGGGTGAGCAGTTCTTC. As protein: CASSSPWGEQFF.

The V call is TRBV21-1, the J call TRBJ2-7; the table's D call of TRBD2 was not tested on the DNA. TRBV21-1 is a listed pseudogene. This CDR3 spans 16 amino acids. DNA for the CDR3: TGTGCCAGCAGCAAAGGGAGTAGCGGGTTCTCCTACGAGCAGTACTTC. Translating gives CASSKGSSGFSYEQYF.

In nucleotides, the CDR3 is TGTGCCAGCAGTTATGGGGCAGGGAATCAGCCCCAGCATTTT. The encoded protein is CASSYGAGNQPQHF. The V and J genes are TRBV6-6 and TRBJ1-5; D is possibly TRBD1 (5 bases). CDR1 is MNHNY and CDR2 is SVGAGI in the germline V gene (reference sequence). The V and J ends lost 3 bases and 4 bases respectively, with 10 bases between them. CDR3 size: 14 residues.

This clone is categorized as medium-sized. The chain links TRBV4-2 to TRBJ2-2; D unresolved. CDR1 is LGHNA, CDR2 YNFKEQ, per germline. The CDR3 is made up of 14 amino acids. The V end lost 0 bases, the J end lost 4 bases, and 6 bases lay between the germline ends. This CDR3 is CASSQEGGTGELFF. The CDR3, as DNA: TGTGCCAGCAGCCAAGAGGGCGGCACCGGGGAGCTGTTTTTT.

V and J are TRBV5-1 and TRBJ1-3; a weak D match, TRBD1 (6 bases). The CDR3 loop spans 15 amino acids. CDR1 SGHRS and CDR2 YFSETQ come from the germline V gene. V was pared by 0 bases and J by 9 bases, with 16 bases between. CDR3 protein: CASSLEPGVHSTIYF. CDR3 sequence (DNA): TGCGCCAGCAGCTTGGAGCCAGGGGTTCATAGCACCATATATTTT.

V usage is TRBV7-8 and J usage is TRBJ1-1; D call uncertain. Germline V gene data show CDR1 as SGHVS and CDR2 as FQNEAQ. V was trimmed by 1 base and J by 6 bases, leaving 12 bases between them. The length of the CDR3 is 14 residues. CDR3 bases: TGTGCCAGCAGCTTAGGTGGTCCGGGCGCTGAAGCTTTCTTT. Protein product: CASSLGGPGAEAFF.

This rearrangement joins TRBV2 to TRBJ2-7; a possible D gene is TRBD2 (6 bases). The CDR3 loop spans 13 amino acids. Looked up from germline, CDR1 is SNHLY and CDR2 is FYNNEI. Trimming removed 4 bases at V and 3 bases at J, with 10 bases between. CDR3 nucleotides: TGTGCCAGCAGTGGGGACTCAAACTACGAGCAGTACTTC. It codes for CASSGDSNYEQYF.

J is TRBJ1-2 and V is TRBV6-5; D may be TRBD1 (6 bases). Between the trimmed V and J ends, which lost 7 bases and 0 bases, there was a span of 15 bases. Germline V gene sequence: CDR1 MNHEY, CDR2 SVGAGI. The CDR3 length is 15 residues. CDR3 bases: TGTGCCAGCACCCTGAGGGGGGGCTCTAACTATGGCTACACCTTC. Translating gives CASTLRGGSNYGYTF.

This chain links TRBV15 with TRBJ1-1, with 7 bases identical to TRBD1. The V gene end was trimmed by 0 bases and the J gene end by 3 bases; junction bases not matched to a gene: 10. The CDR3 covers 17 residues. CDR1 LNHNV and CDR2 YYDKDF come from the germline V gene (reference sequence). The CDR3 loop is CATSREGGGSKDTEAFF. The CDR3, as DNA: TGTGCCACCAGCAGAGAGGGAGGGGGCAGTAAGGACACTGAAGCTTTCTTT.

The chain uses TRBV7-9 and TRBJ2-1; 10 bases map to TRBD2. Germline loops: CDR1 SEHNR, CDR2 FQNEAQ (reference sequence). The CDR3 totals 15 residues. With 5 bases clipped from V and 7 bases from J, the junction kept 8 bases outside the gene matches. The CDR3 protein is CASSHPGTSVNEQFF. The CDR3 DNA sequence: TGTGCCAGCAGCCACCCAGGGACTAGCGTAAATGAGCAGTTCTTC.